Below, 4 T cell receptor beta chains from the same sample are listed, as sequenced in a study of shared clonotypes between healthy human individuals. Profiled with immunoSEQ multiplex PCR; TCRdb holds only in-frame clones, not every one. The table shows approximately 2.5 million clones, with 85% to 95% occurring only once. Specimen: naive CD4+ T cells sorted from blood. Subset indicated: CD45RA+ positively selected. The receptors were gathered from a man younger than 35 in good health.

The V and J genes are TRBV19 and TRBJ1-5; D unclear. CDR3 length: 14 residues. Germline CDR1 is LNHDA and CDR2 is SQIVND (reference sequence). V was cut by 0 bases and J by 2 bases, with 5 bases left in between. The CDR3 loop is CASSIEFGNQPQHF. In nucleotides, the CDR3 is TGTGCCAGTAGTATAGAGTTTGGCAATCAGCCCCAGCATTTT.

The chain recombines TRBV10-1 with TRBJ2-1, with TRBD2 identical over 12 bases. V was pared by 7 bases and J by 7 bases, with 8 bases of the junction left unmatched. Per germline, CDR1 WNHNN and CDR2 SYGVQD (reference sequence). The CDR3 is made up of 15 amino acids. The CDR3 nucleotides read TGCGCCAGCACTACTAGCGGGGGGTCGGAAAATGAGCAGTTCTTC. It is translated as CASTTSGGSENEQFF.

V gene TRBV27 combines with J gene TRBJ2-2; D is unclear. CDR3 length equals 12 residues. V dropped 5 bases and J dropped 8 bases, with 9 bases sitting between them. Germline CDR1 reads MNHEY; CDR2 reads SMNVEV (reference sequence). CDR3 protein: CASSLNGGELFF. CDR3 bases: TGTGCCAGCAGTCTAAATGGGGGGGAGCTGTTTTTT.

As for this clone: This specimen includes other DNA sequences encoding the same CDR3. V and J are TRBV7-9 and TRBJ1-1; TRBD1 is a possible D gene (5 bases). Trimming removed 0 bases at V and 8 bases at J, with 7 bases between. Germline CDR1 reads SEHNR; CDR2 reads FQNEAQ (reference sequence). The CDR3 length is 12 residues. The chain's CDR3 is CASSLAQGEAFF. In DNA form, the CDR3 reads TGTGCCAGCAGCTTAGCGCAGGGAGAAGCTTTCTTT.